This T cell receptor (beta chain) was profiled in a study of blood T cell repertoires in COVID-19. About the research overall: Material from acute and convalescent COVID-19 was sourced from the United States, Italy and Spain. T cells, B-cell-depleted T cells, or PBMCs supplied cDNA or gDNA.

CDR1 MNHNS and CDR2 SASEGT come from the germline V gene. CDR3 length: 13 amino acids. V was shortened by 2 bases and J by 16 bases, with 15 bases between the two germline ends. In the original processing: Nucleated cell counts were estimated from reference gene primer amplification. Assay: immunoSEQ multiplex PCR; the TCRdb copy retains only in-frame clones and omits some. V and J calls and clone size follow that table, whereas D and trimming were derived from the DNA. The sample gives over 70,000 clones, more than 80% of which show up once; approximately 5.5% is in the top ten. The receptor was isolated from an older man with acute or convalescent COVID-19. The source material was peripheral blood. The genes are TRBV6-1 and TRBJ1-6; unclear D gene. In DNA, the CDR3 is TGTGCCAGCAGTGAACTGAGGGTCCTGCATCTCCACTTT. It yields the protein CASSELRVLHLHF.